This passage covers 17 T cell receptor beta chains from one sample sequenced in a study of siplizumab effects on memory and regulatory T cells. Clones were sequenced by immunoSEQ multiplex PCR, and TCRdb holds only the in-frame ones, with some missing. The sample holds tens of thousands of clones, just over 95% seen once. Specimen: naive CD8+ T cells sorted from blood. The origin of the receptors is a human donor in good health.

The J gene is TRBJ2-7, the V gene TRBV2; TRBD1 matches 7 bases. V shed 9 bases, J shed 0 bases, and the junction held 5 bases outside the gene matches. CDR1 and CDR2 from the germline V gene are SNHLY and FYNNEI. The CDR3 totals 13 residues. The CDR3 reads CARSRDSSYEQYF. The CDR3 DNA sequence: TGTGCCAGAAGCCGGGACAGCTCCTACGAGCAGTACTTC.

This chain uses TRBV7-3 with TRBJ2-7; D may be TRBD2 (6 bases). The CDR3 consists of 15 residues. Germline V gene sequence: CDR1 SGHTA, CDR2 FQGTGA. The V gene lost 5 bases and the J gene lost 3 bases, with 17 bases spanning the gap. The CDR3 loop is CASSVSGTGGYEQYF. In DNA form, the CDR3 reads TGTGCCAGCAGCGTGTCCGGGACTGGAGGCTACGAGCAGTACTTC.

The genes are TRBV9 and TRBJ2-1; TRBD2 matches 10 bases. Germline values: CDR1 SGDLS, CDR2 YYNGEE. The junction had 4 bases not matched to a gene; V was cut back by 6 bases and J by 4 bases. The CDR3 consists of 14 residues. The CDR3 region has the DNA TGTGCCAGCACCCGGACTAGCGGATACAATGAGCAGTTCTTC. It encodes CASTRTSGYNEQFF.

The rearrangement uses TRBV9 and TRBJ2-4; D gene uncertain. V shed 4 bases and J shed 3 bases, with 8 bases lying between them. This CDR3 spans 13 amino acids. CDR1 is SGDLS, CDR2 YYNGEE, per germline. The CDR3 sequence is CASSPQNKNIQYF. As DNA, the CDR3 is TGTGCCAGCAGCCCCCAAAACAAAAACATTCAGTACTTC.

The rearrangement links TRBV5-1 to TRBJ2-7; a weak D match, TRBD2 (5 bases). Trimming took off 0 bases at V and 4 bases at J, with 14 bases between the two ends. This CDR3 region has 15 residues. Per germline, CDR1 SGHRS and CDR2 YFSETQ. As DNA, the CDR3 is TGCGCCAGCAGCTTGGCCGGTGGGTGGGAGTACGAGCAGTACTTC. Translating it yields CASSLAGGWEYEQYF.

This chain joins TRBV7-9 and TRBJ1-1; possibly TRBD1 for D (6 bases). The V gene's germline CDR1 is SEHNR and CDR2 FQNEAQ (reference sequence). Trimming removed 5 bases at V and 6 bases at J, with 13 bases between. The CDR3 is 13 amino acids. In DNA form, the CDR3 reads TGTGCCAGCAGCGTAGGAAAGGGGGCTGAAGCTTTCTTT. Protein product: CASSVGKGAEAFF.

CDR3 in DNA: TGCGCCAGCAGCGAACAGGGTTATGGCTACACCTTC. It is translated as CASSEQGYGYTF. The V gene is TRBV4-1, the J gene TRBJ1-2, with D maybe TRBD1 (6 bases). V lost 5 bases, J lost 5 bases, and 9 bases lay in between. The CDR3 has 12 amino acids. Germline-derived CDR1 and CDR2 are MGHRA and YSYEKL.

The CDR3 DNA reads as TGTGCCAGAAGCCCCGGACTAGCGGGGCAAGAGACCCAGTACTTC. Protein: CARSPGLAGQETQYF. This sequence joins TRBV5-3 and TRBJ2-5; 12 nucleotides line up with TRBD2. TRBV5-3 is reported as an ORF; its role is uncertain. V lost 4 bases and J lost 2; bases outside the gene matches: 3. This CDR3 contains 15 residues.

The sample holds one count of this clone. The V gene is TRBV5-1, the J gene TRBJ2-3; a weak D match, TRBD1 (5 bases). The germline V and J ends were trimmed by 0 bases and 0 bases, with 17 bases remaining between them. Germline V lookup: CDR1 SGHRS, CDR2 YFSETQ. The CDR3 runs to 18 residues. The CDR3: CASSLARITGSSTDTQYF. CDR3 nucleotides: TGCGCCAGCAGCTTGGCCCGGATAACAGGATCTAGCACAGATACGCAGTATTTT.

This chain joins TRBV7-6 and TRBJ2-7, with a possible D match to TRBD2 (6 bases). The length of the CDR3 is 13 residues. Trimming took off 8 bases at V and 7 bases at J, with 18 bases between the two ends. CDR1 SGHVS and CDR2 FNYEAQ come from the germline V gene. The CDR3 loop is CASGSGLLREQYF. CDR3 bases: TGTGCCAGCGGGTCGGGACTGCTACGAGAGCAGTACTTC.

About this clone: The sample carries other DNA sequences with the same CDR3. The rearrangement uses TRBV29-1 and TRBJ2-1, with no clear D. CDR1 is SQVTM, CDR2 ANQGSEA, per germline. V lost 5 bases to trimming and J lost 6 bases, with 8 bases between them. There are 11 residues in the CDR3. The CDR3 sequence is CSVQIRNEQFF. The CDR3 nucleotides read TGCAGCGTTCAAATCCGCAATGAGCAGTTCTTC.

V usage is TRBV9 and J usage is TRBJ2-1, with D possibly matching TRBD2 (5 bases). The V end was cut by 4 bases, the J end by 4 bases, with 15 bases between. Germline values: CDR1 SGDLS, CDR2 YYNGEE. This CDR3 spans 15 amino acids. For the CDR3, the DNA is TGTGCCAGCAGCACCGGGAACGCAAAATACAATGAGCAGTTCTTC. The encoded protein is CASSTGNAKYNEQFF.

V usage is TRBV27 and J usage is TRBJ2-1, with D perhaps matching TRBD2 (6 bases). The CDR3 runs to 15 residues. CDR1 and CDR2 from the germline V gene are MNHEY and SMNVEV (reference sequence). The V gene lost 3 bases and the J gene lost 0 bases, with 9 bases spanning the gap. CDR3 sequence (DNA): TGTGCCAGCAGTTTCCGGCGGGACTCCTACAATGAGCAGTTCTTC. This gives the protein CASSFRRDSYNEQFF.

The V and J genes are TRBV30 and TRBJ2-1; the D is unclear. Trimming pared 7 bases from V and 5 bases from J, leaving 6 bases between. The CDR3 length is 10 residues. Germline lookup yields CDR1 GTSNPN and CDR2 SVGIG (reference sequence). CDR3 sequence: CAFDHNEQFF. For the CDR3, the DNA is TGTGCCTTCGATCACAATGAGCAGTTCTTC.

The chain is built from TRBV7-8 and TRBJ2-7; weak D call: TRBD2 (5 bases). The CDR3 runs to 12 residues. Per germline, CDR1 SGHVS and CDR2 FQNEAQ. V was clipped by 5 bases and J by 6 bases, with 11 bases between them. Written as DNA, the CDR3 is TGTGCCAGCAGCCCGCCGGGGATCGAGCAGTACTTC. Protein: CASSPPGIEQYF.

The rearrangement uses TRBV27 and TRBJ2-1; TRBD1 is a possible D gene (6 bases). Germline CDR1 reads MNHEY; CDR2 reads SMNVEV (reference sequence). This CDR3 has 17 residues. Trimming cost V 5 bases and J 4 bases, with 21 bases left between them. CDR3 amino acids: CASSTLQHGQRYNEQFF. The CDR3, as DNA: TGTGCCAGCAGTACTCTCCAACACGGACAGAGATACAATGAGCAGTTCTTC.

A single count supports this clone. The V gene is TRBV10-3, the J gene TRBJ2-7; D might be TRBD2 (5 bases). This CDR3 contains 16 residues. Germline CDR1 is ENHRY and CDR2 is SYGVKD. V was cut by 2 bases and J by 0 bases, with 14 bases left in between. The CDR3 DNA reads TGTGCCATCAGTGAGATTGAGGGCAGCACCTCCTACGAGCAGTACTTC. This codes for CAISEIEGSTSYEQYF.